This passage covers 24 T cell receptor beta chains from one sample sequenced in a study of blood T cell repertoires in COVID-19. Libraries were prepared by immunoSEQ multiplex PCR; TCRdb keeps only in-frame clonotypes and omits some of them. The table has about 260,000 clones, just under 90% seen once. Sample: peripheral blood. All receptors derive from a woman in her forties with acute or convalescent COVID-19.

The chain carries TRBV5-4 and TRBJ1-1; 8 nucleotides agree with TRBD1. V lost 4 bases, J lost 4 bases, and 9 bases stayed unmatched. Germline lookup yields CDR1 SGHNT and CDR2 YYREEE (reference sequence). CDR3 length: 15 residues. The CDR3 nucleotides are TGTGCCAGCAGCGACAGGGGAGTAGGTGGCACTGAAGCTTTCTTT. Its translation: CASSDRGVGGTEAFF.

CDR3 sequence (DNA): TGTGCCAGCAGTGAATACGAGCGGGGGGTGGGAGATACGCAGTATTTT. It encodes CASSEYERGVGDTQYF. This chain uses TRBV6-1 with TRBJ2-3; 9 bases align to TRBD2. The V gene's germline CDR1 is MNHNS and CDR2 SASEGT. The CDR3 is 16 residues long. V dropped 2 bases and J dropped 5; count of bases not matched to a gene: 8.

This chain links TRBV2 with TRBJ2-7; D not resolved. CDR3 length equals 13 residues. The V and J ends lost 5 bases and 1 base respectively, with 9 bases between them. Germline assignment: CDR1 SNHLY and CDR2 FYNNEI. This CDR3 is CASSLEESYEQYV. Written as DNA, the CDR3 is TGTGCCAGCAGTTTAGAGGAATCCTACGAGCAGTACGTC.

There are many counts of this clone. The gene calls are TRBV4-2 and TRBJ1-3; 9 bases fit TRBD1. V lost 4 bases to trimming and J lost 7 bases; unmatched junction nucleotides: 11. This CDR3 has 16 residues. CDR1 LGHNA and CDR2 YNFKEQ come from the germline V gene. The CDR3 loop reads CASSRGEGQGLNTIYF. The CDR3 DNA is TGTGCCAGCAGCCGCGGGGAAGGACAGGGGCTTAACACCATATATTTT.

The table lists this clone with a few counts. V gene TRBV21-1 combines with J gene TRBJ1-2. TRBV21-1 is a pseudogene segment. The CDR3 consists of 15 residues. The CDR3 loop is CASSKGRRGNYGYTF. Written as DNA, the CDR3 is TGTGCCAGCAGCAAAGGTCGCCGCGGTAACTATGGCTACACCTTC.

The V gene is TRBV11-2, the J gene TRBJ2-7; D not certain. The CDR3 consists of 13 residues. Trimming removed 4 bases from V and 5 bases from J, with 12 bases in between. CDR1 is SGHAT and CDR2 is FQNNGV in the germline V gene. CDR3 residues: CASSSYSSHEQYV. CDR3 nucleotide sequence: TGTGCCAGCAGCTCGTACTCATCTCACGAGCAGTACGTC.

The chain combines TRBV2 with TRBJ2-7; D remains ambiguous. The CDR3 has 12 residues. CDR1 SNHLY and CDR2 FYNNEI come from the germline V gene. Trimming stripped 5 bases from V and 0 bases from J, with 5 bases between. CDR3 coding DNA: TGTGCCAGCAGTCTCTCCTCCTACGAGCAGTACGTC. This translates into CASSLSSYEQYV.

The chain uses TRBV2 and TRBJ1-2, with 8 positions matching TRBD1. The CDR3 runs to 12 residues. Germline values: CDR1 SNHLY, CDR2 FYNNEI. V lost 6 bases and J lost 6; bases outside the gene matches: 3. The CDR3 here is CASSGQGNGYTF. CDR3 in DNA: TGTGCCAGCAGCGGACAGGGCAATGGCTACACCTTC.

The chain links TRBV4-1 to TRBJ1-1; 9 bases are shared with TRBD1. V shed 3 bases and J 11 bases; nucleotides not matched to a gene: 16. CDR1 and CDR2 from the germline V gene are MGHRA and YSYEKL. The CDR3 has 16 residues. CDR3: CASSHGRGQGMEWAFF. CDR3 DNA: TGCGCCAGCAGCCACGGTCGGGGACAGGGTATGGAGTGGGCTTTCTTT.

This clone was seen a single time. The chain combines TRBV19 with TRBJ2-1; 8 bases map to TRBD1. This CDR3 contains 13 residues. Germline trimming cut 7 bases from V and 6 bases from J; bases unmatched to any gene: 5. CDR1 LNHDA and CDR2 SQIVND come from the germline V gene (reference sequence). This chain's CDR3 is CASTDRVGNEQFF. CDR3 bases: TGTGCCAGTACGGACAGGGTGGGCAATGAGCAGTTCTTC.

V and J are TRBV25-1 and TRBJ1-3; the D is unclear. Deletions cut 4 bases from V and 13 bases from J, with 17 bases between. The CDR3 consists of 13 residues. Per germline, CDR1 MGHDK and CDR2 SYGVNS. The CDR3, as DNA: TGTGCCAGCAGTGTGTCAGGCCCAGAGAAAATATATTTT. It translates to CASSVSGPEKIYF. The full variable domain, its missing parts supplied by reference TRBV25-1 and TRBJ1-3, is EADIYQTPRYLVIGTGKKITLECSQTMGHDKMYWYQQDPGMELHLIHYSYGVNSTEKGDLSSESTVSRIRTEHFPLTLESARPSHTSQYLCASSVSGPEKIYFGEGSWLTVV.

This chain links TRBV9 with TRBJ2-1; TRBD1 matches 8 bases. CDR1 is SGDLS and CDR2 is YYNGEE in the germline V gene. With 1 base clipped from V and 10 bases from J, the junction kept 16 bases outside the gene matches. This CDR3 has 17 amino acids. As DNA, the CDR3 is TGTGCCAGCAGCGTAAGGAAGGACAGGGCCCCTGAAGAGGAGCAGTTCTTC. It translates to CASSVRKDRAPEEEQFF.

The rearrangement links TRBV29-1 to TRBJ1-1; a weak D match, TRBD1 (6 bases). V lost 6 bases, J lost 1 base, and 9 bases lay in between. From germline, CDR1 is SQVTM and CDR2 ANQGSEA. This CDR3 is built from 12 residues. The CDR3 here is CSVLTGNTEAFF. DNA for the CDR3: TGCAGCGTCCTGACAGGGAACACTGAAGCTTTCTTT. The full variable domain, rest sourced from reference TRBV29-1 and TRBJ1-1, is SAVISQKPSRDICQRGTSLTIQCQVDSQVTMMFWYRQQPGQSLTLIATANQGSEATYESGFVIDKFPISRPNLTFSTLTVSNMSPEDSSIYLCSVLTGNTEAFFGQGTRLTVV.

The gene calls are TRBV27 and TRBJ1-1; perhaps TRBD1 as D (6 bases). Germline V gives CDR1 MNHEY, CDR2 SMNVEV (reference sequence). Trimming removed 5 bases from V and 0 bases from J, with 25 bases in between. The CDR3 runs 19 residues. CDR3 in DNA: TGTGCCAGCAGTCCAGCACGGGACATTTGGCAGTACATGAACACTGAAGCTTTCTTT. Encoded protein: CASSPARDIWQYMNTEAFF.

The chain is built from TRBV29-1 and TRBJ2-2; D is ambiguous. The V gene's germline CDR1 is SQVTM and CDR2 ANQGSEA. CDR3 length equals 13 residues. V was clipped by 4 bases and J by 1 base, with 7 bases between them. The CDR3 sequence: CSVAAGNTGELFF. The DNA of the CDR3 is TGCAGCGTTGCGGCAGGGAACACCGGGGAGCTGTTTTTT.

J is TRBJ1-3 and V is TRBV6-2 or TRBV6-3; perhaps TRBD1 as D (6 bases). Trimming removed 5 bases from V and 2 bases from J, with 10 bases in between. This CDR3 spans 14 amino acids. The germline V gene encodes CDR1 MNHEY and CDR2 SVGEGT. The CDR3 DNA follows: TGTGCCAGCAGTCCCGGGACAACTGGAAACACCATATATTTT. Protein product: CASSPGTTGNTIYF.

This chain links TRBV4-1 with TRBJ1-4; 7 positions agree with TRBD1. V was pared by 0 bases and J by 11 bases, with 9 bases of the junction left unmatched. The CDR3 loop spans 15 amino acids. Germline V gene data show CDR1 as MGHRA and CDR2 as YSYEKL. CDR3 region: CASSQDRTGIGKLFF. The CDR3, as DNA: TGCGCCAGCAGCCAAGATAGGACAGGCATTGGGAAACTGTTTTTT.

This clone was picked up a small number of times. The chain combines TRBV9 with TRBJ1-3; D ambiguous. Trimming left V 0 bases short and J 3 bases short, with 4 bases between. The CDR3 runs 13 residues. CDR1 and CDR2 from the germline V gene are SGDLS and YYNGEE. CDR3 in DNA: TGTGCCAGCAGCGTAGACATTGGAAACACCATATATTTT. This translates into CASSVDIGNTIYF.

The chain employs TRBV12-3 or TRBV12-4 and TRBJ1-2; D not resolved. V was shortened by 3 bases and J by 9 bases, with 8 bases between the two germline ends. CDR3 length equals 11 residues. The DNA of the CDR3 is TGTGCCAGCAGTTTGCGGGAGAGCTACACCTTC. Translated, it gives CASSLRESYTF.

The chain combines TRBV5-4 with TRBJ1-1; 12 nucleotides match TRBD1. J lost 7 bases, V lost 3 bases, and 16 bases had no gene match. This CDR3 is built from 18 residues. The germline CDR1 and CDR2 sequences are SGHNT and YYREEE (reference sequence). The CDR3 DNA reads TGTGCCAGCAGCTCCGAGACCGGGACAGGGGGCTTTAACGGTGAAGCTTTCTTT. As protein: CASSSETGTGGFNGEAFF.

This clone occurred once. This sequence joins TRBV30 and TRBJ1-5; TRBD1 agrees at 8 bases. Germline CDR1 reads GTSNPN; CDR2 reads SVGIG (reference sequence). Trimming at V came to 1 base and at J to 7 bases, leaving 12 bases not matched to a gene. This CDR3 is 16 amino acids long. The CDR3 DNA sequence: TGTGCCTGGAGTGATCGACTTGACAGGGGCAGGCAGCCCCAGCATTTT. It yields the protein CAWSDRLDRGRQPQHF.

The chain has TRBV27 and TRBJ1-5; 9 positions match TRBD1. The germline V gene has CDR1 MNHEY and CDR2 SMNVEV (reference sequence). V lost 5 bases, J lost 5 bases, and 4 bases stayed unmatched. The CDR3 covers 14 residues. The CDR3 bases are TGTGCCAGCAGTGTAGGGACAGGGCATCAGCCCCAGCATTTT. Protein product: CASSVGTGHQPQHF.

V is TRBV7-9 and J is TRBJ2-3, with D perhaps TRBD1 (6 bases). This CDR3 is built from 12 residues. Trimming cost V 3 bases and J 5 bases, with 6 bases left between them. The V gene's germline CDR1 is SEHNR and CDR2 FQNEAQ (reference sequence). In nucleotides, the CDR3 is TGTGCCAGCAGCTTGACAGGAGATACGCAGTATTTT. Amino acids: CASSLTGDTQYF. The entire variable domain, with the rest obtained from reference TRBV7-9 and TRBJ2-3, is as follows: DTGVSQNPRHKITKRGQNVTFRCDPISEHNRLYWYRQTLGQGPEFLTYFQNEAQLEKSRLLSDRFSAERPKGSFSTLEIQRTEQGDSAMYLCASSLTGDTQYFGPGTRLTVL.

This chain links TRBV5-1 with TRBJ1-1; the D is unclear. This CDR3 is built from 14 residues. In germline, CDR1 is SGHRS, CDR2 YFSETQ. V dropped 2 bases and J dropped 1 base, with 9 bases sitting between them. CDR3: CASSLYTGNTEAFF. CDR3 nucleotides: TGCGCCAGCAGCTTATACACGGGGAACACTGAAGCTTTCTTT.